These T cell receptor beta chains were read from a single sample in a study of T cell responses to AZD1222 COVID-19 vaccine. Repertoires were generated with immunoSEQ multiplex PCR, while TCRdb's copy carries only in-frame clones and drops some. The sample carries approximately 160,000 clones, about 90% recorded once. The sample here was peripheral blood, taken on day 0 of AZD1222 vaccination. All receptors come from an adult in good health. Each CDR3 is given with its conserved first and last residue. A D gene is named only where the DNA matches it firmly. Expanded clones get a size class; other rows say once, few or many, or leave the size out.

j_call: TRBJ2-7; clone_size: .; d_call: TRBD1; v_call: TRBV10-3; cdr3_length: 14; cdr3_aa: CAISTGGDSYEQYF; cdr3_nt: TGTGCCATCAGTACAGGGGGCGATTCCTACGAGCAGTACTTC
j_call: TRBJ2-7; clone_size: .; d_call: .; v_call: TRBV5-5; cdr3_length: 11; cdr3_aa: CASSPSDEQYF; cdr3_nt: TGTGCCAGCAGCCCCTCGGACGAGCAGTACTTC
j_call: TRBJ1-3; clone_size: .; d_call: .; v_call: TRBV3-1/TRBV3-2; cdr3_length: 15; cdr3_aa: CASSQDLQAGNTIYF; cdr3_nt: TGTGCCAGCAGCCAAGATCTGCAGGCTGGAAACACCATATATTTT
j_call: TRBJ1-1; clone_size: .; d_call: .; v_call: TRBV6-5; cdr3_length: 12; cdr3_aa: CASSPGSQEAFF; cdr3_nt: TGTGCCAGCAGTCCAGGGAGTCAGGAAGCTTTCTTT
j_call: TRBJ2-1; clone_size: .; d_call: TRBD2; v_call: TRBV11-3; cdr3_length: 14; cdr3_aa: CAIRLAGGYNEQFF; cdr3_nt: TGTGCCATCAGACTAGCGGGAGGGTACAATGAGCAGTTCTTC
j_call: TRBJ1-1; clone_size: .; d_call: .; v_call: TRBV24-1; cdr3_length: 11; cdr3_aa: CATNPGREAFF; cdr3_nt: TGTGCCACCAACCCGGGACGTGAAGCTTTCTTT
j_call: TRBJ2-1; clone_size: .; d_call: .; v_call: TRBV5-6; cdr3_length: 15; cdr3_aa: CASSFSSFSYNEQFF; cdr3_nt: TGTGCCAGCAGCTTCTCTAGTTTCTCCTACAATGAGCAGTTCTTC
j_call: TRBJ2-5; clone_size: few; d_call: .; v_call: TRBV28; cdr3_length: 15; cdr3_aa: CASSLMQERRETQYF; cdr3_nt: TGTGCCAGCAGTTTAATGCAGGAGAGGAGGGAGACCCAGTACTTC
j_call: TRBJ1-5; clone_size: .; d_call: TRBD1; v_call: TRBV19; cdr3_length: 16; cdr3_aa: CASSIYQGQENQPQHF; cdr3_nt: TGTGCCAGTAGTATTTATCAGGGACAGGAAAATCAGCCCCAGCATTTT
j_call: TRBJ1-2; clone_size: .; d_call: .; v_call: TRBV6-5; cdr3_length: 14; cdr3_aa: CASRYQGTSYGYTF; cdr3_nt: TGTGCCAGCAGATATCAGGGGACCTCCTATGGCTACACCTTC
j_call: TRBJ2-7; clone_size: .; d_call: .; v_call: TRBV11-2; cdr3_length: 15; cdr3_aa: CASSLSSYQTYEQYF; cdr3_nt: TGTGCCAGCAGCTTATCCAGTTACCAAACCTACGAGCAGTACTTC
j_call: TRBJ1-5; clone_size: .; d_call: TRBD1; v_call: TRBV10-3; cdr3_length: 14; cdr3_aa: CAISESLTGAAQHF; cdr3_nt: TGTGCCATCAGTGAGTCCCTTACAGGGGCAGCCCAGCATTTT
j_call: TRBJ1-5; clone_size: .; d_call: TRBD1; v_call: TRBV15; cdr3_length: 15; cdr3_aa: CATSRGTGVEQPQHF; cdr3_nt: TGTGCCACCAGCAGAGGGACAGGGGTAGAACAGCCCCAGCATTTT
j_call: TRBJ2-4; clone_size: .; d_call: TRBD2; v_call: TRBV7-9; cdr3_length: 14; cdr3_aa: CASSFRSGGNIQYF; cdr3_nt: TGTGCCAGCAGCTTCCGCTCGGGAGGAAACATTCAGTACTTC
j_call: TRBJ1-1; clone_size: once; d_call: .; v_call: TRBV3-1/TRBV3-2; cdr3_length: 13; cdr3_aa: CASSGVVGGEAFF; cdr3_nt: TGTGCCAGCAGCGGAGTTGTTGGTGGTGAAGCTTTCTTT
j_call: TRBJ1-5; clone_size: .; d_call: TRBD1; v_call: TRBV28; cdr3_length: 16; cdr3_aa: CASSRLTGQGGQPQHF; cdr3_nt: TGTGCCAGCAGCCGATTAACGGGACAGGGAGGTCAGCCCCAGCATTTT
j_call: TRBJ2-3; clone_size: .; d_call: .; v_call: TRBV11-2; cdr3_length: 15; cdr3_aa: CASRPGHGRRDTQYF; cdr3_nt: TGTGCCAGCAGACCTGGACATGGAAGACGAGATACGCAGTATTTT
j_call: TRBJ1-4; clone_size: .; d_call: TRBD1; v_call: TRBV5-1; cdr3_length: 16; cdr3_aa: CASSFSGGSTNEKLFF; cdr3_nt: TGCGCCAGCAGCTTCTCAGGGGGCTCAACTAATGAAAAACTGTTTTTT
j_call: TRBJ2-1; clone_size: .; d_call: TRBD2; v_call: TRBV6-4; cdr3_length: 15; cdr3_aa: CASSIAGGTYNEQFF; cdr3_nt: TGTGCCAGCAGTATAGCGGGAGGGACTTACAATGAGCAGTTCTTC
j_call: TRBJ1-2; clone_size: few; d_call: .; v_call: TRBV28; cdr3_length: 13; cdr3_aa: CASSSVGMDGYTF; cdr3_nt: TGTGCCAGCAGTTCCGTAGGGATGGATGGCTACACCTTC
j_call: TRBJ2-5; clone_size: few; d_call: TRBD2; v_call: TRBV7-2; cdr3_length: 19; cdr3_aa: CASSLVRLAGVGGEETQYF; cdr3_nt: TGTGCCAGCAGCTTAGTTCGACTAGCGGGAGTTGGAGGGGAAGAGACCCAGTACTTC
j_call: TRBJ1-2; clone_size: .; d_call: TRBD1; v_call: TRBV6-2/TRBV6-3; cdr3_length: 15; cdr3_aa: CASSYERQGGYGYTF; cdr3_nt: TGTGCCAGCAGTTATGAGAGACAGGGAGGCTATGGCTACACCTTC
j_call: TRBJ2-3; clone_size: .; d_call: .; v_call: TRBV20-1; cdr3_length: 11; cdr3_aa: CSARPGHTQYF; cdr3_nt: TGCAGTGCTAGACCGGGACATACGCAGTATTTT